This T cell receptor beta chain was found in a study of shared T cell receptors in the human thymus. Here immunoSEQ multiplex PCR was the method, and the copy in TCRdb shows in-frame clones only, minus some. The sample has about 660,000 clones, approximately 87% seen once. The CDR3 length is 14 residues. Germline V gene data show CDR1 as SGHRS and CDR2 as YFSETQ. Between the trimmed V and J ends, which lost 4 bases and 1 base, there was a span of 11 bases. The sample also formed part of further work on human thymus T cells. In that study: The thymus was resected at corrective cardiac surgery. Thymic TCR repertoires of unrelated people reportedly overlapped highly.

The rearrangement joins TRBV5-1 to TRBJ1-2, with a tentative D call TRBD1 (6 bases). This TCR came from a boy younger than two with a congenital heart defect. Specimen: thymocytes. CDR3 DNA: TGCGCCAGCAGCCCCGGGACACGTAACTATGGCTACACCTTC. Translation: CASSPGTRNYGYTF.